This section outlines one T cell receptor (beta chain) sequence together with its context. There is no known antigen for this receptor. Base qualities are not recorded, but no much larger clone differs from it by a single base. The sample is drawn from a study of blood T cell repertoires in COVID-19 (dated by TCRdb to 2018 to 2021). A note on the overall study: Samples covering the acute and convalescent phases of COVID-19 were provided by collaborators in the United States, Italy and Spain. The material from the prospective study consisted of cDNA or gDNA derived from T cells, B-cell-depleted T cells, or PBMCs. Deeply sampled blood TCRbeta repertoires from subjects exposed to, actively infected with, or recovered from COVID-19 were included in the dataset. Where HLA class I and class II types were available, the types were taken from metadata supplied by the sample provider, not from assay-based typing. Nearly every sample came with metadata listing a de-identified subject ID, COVID-19 status, age in years and sex. The repertoires were made available in a free public database intended to serve as a resource for research on the immune response to SARS-CoV-2. The samples were drawn from the first 160 participants of the ongoing ImmuneRACE study and from 1,254 subjects provided by 6 global collaborators. Study-level results and caveats: The quantity of clinical and demographic metadata differed by source and by participant and was supplied without curation.

After removal of 8 bases from V and 5 bases from J, the junction retains 9 bases not matched to a gene. Including the terminal cysteine and phenylalanine, the CDR3 comprises 14 residues. Just the 42-base CDR3 DNA is kept, in frame starting at base 1. The germline V gene (reference sequence) specifies LNHDA as CDR1 and SQIVND as CDR2. One collaborating source in Seattle enrolled patients while the patients were actively infected and followed the patients over time throughout the course of disease. The collaborating institutions used their own protocols to collect whole blood in K2EDTA tubes. For TCRbeta analysis, collaborators shipped samples in one of three forms: frozen whole blood, isolated PBMCs, or DNA extracted from either of those sample types. The immunoSEQ Assay, a bias-controlled multiplex PCR, was used to amplify TCRbeta CDR3 regions from genomic DNA. Under the source paper's analysis protocol: The number of nucleated cells in each sample was estimated from the amplification of reference gene primers within the assay. To quantify the absolute abundance of each unique TCRbeta CDR3 rearrangement, sequence reads were collapsed and filtered. For each sample, productive Simpson clonality was calculated as the square root of Simpson's diversity index across productive rearrangements. TCRdb retrieved this table from immuneACCESS and kept in-frame rearrangements only. Not all clones are present; in checked studies, unresolved V genes account for under half, and no reason is known for the remainder. V, J and clone size were drawn from that table, and D and trimming were deduced from the DNA. The sample yields a few hundred thousand clones; 70% to 90% were counted once. Around 13% of the sample goes to the ten largest clones.

This TCR derives from a woman aged 65 to 85 with COVID-19, enrolled during active disease. Sequenced input: peripheral blood. This chain is built from TRBV19 and TRBJ2-1, and TRBD1 matches 7 of the central bases. CDR3 loop: CASQQGRRDNEQFF. The DNA sequence is as follows: TGTGCCAGTCAACAGGGGCGACGGGACAATGAGCAGTTCTTC.